This is a list of T cell receptor beta chains from one sample in a study of identical twins. TCRdb reanalysed the 5' RACE reads using MiXCR and keeps one entry per CDR3 protein. The table lists around 300,000 distinct CDR3 sequences, roughly 8.6% of them singletons, with around 2.1% in the top ten. The same sample was also studied in work on yellow fever vaccine responses in identical twins.

Sequences were obtained from memory (CD45RO+) T cells sorted from blood. These receptors were collected from a woman aged 18-35 years in good health. CDR3s include the opening cysteine and the closing phenylalanine or tryptophan. A D gene is named only where the DNA matches it firmly. The listing skips clone size in some rows; elsewhere it reads once, few, many or a size class.

>TRBJ2-1|NA|many|TRBV24-1
CATSGNLAKLNEQFF
TGTGCCACCAGTGGAAATCTAGCGAAACTCAATGAGCAGTTCTTC
>TRBJ1-2|NA|NA|TRBV7-9
CASSLAKTANYGYTF
TGTGCCAGCAGCTTAGCGAAGACAGCTAACTATGGCTACACCTTC
>TRBJ2-1|TRBD2|few|TRBV6-2/TRBV6-3
CASSYDDWYSGIYEQFF
TGTGCCAGCAGTTACGATGACTGGTATAGCGGGATATATGAGCAGTTCTTC
>TRBJ1-1|TRBD1|few|TRBV6-1
CASSKTTGGFTEAFF
TGTGCCAGCAGTAAAACGACAGGGGGCTTCACTGAAGCTTTCTTT
>TRBJ2-5|NA|NA|TRBV15
CATSRDLMGTQYF
TGTGCCACCAGCAGAGATCTCATGGGGACCCAGTACTTC
>TRBJ2-7|NA|once|TRBV20-1
CCARDAEGGRIVVEYF
TGCTGTGCTAGAGATGCCGAAGGGGGGCGTATTGTTGTGGAGTACTTC
>TRBJ2-3|NA|many|TRBV2
CASSELGYVGDTQYF
TGTGCCAGCAGCGAACTAGGTTACGTTGGTGATACGCAGTATTTT
>TRBJ2-5|NA|few|TRBV10-3
CAISEWEGLETQYF
TGTGCCATCAGTGAGTGGGAAGGGTTAGAGACCCAGTACTTC
>TRBJ2-1|TRBD2|NA|TRBV7-2
CASSLLSGLVFNEQFF
TGTGCCAGCAGCTTATTGTCGGGACTAGTTTTTAATGAGCAGTTCTTC
>TRBJ2-1|TRBD2|few|TRBV9
CASSGSRLAAYNEQFF
TGTGCCAGCAGCGGTTCCCGACTAGCCGCATACAATGAGCAGTTCTTC
>TRBJ1-5|NA|NA|TRBV12-3/TRBV12-4
CASSLPGPVAQPQHF
TGTGCCAGCAGTCTTCCGGGACCGGTGGCTCAGCCCCAGCATTTT
>TRBJ1-1|NA|NA|TRBV7-8
CASSLEVGTEAFF
TGTGCCAGCAGCTTAGAGGTGGGGACAGAAGCTTTCTTT
>TRBJ2-7|TRBD2|few|TRBV20-1
CSAGTSGASYEQYF
TGCAGTGCGGGGACTAGCGGAGCTTCCTACGAGCAGTACTTC
>TRBJ2-1|NA|few|TRBV18
CASSPLTRSYNEQFF
TGTGCCAGCTCACCCCTCACCAGGAGCTACAATGAGCAGTTCTTC
>TRBJ2-3|NA|few|TRBV5-1
CASRKGSTDTQYF
TGCGCCAGCAGAAAGGGAAGCACAGATACGCAGTATTTT
>TRBJ2-1|TRBD2|NA|TRBV12-3/TRBV12-4
CASSKSGGTQFF
TGTGCCAGCAGTAAGAGCGGGGGGACCCAGTTCTTC
>TRBJ2-1|TRBD2|many|TRBV10-3
CAISTGLAGTCSFF
TGTGCCATCAGTACCGGACTAGCGGGGACATGTTCATTCTTC
>TRBJ2-5|NA|NA|TRBV5-4
CASSLYTGTQETQYF
TGTGCCAGCAGCTTGTATACGGGGACTCAAGAGACCCAGTACTTC
>TRBJ2-7|TRBD2|NA|TRBV20-1
CSARAPAGEMYF
TGCAGTGCTAGAGCACCAGCGGGAGAAATGTACTTC
>TRBJ2-3|NA|many|TRBV7-9
CASSPVVGVGTDTQYF
TGTGCCAGCAGCCCCGTCGTCGGCGTGGGCACAGATACGCAGTATTTT
>TRBJ2-1|TRBD2|few|TRBV7-8
CASSPRPSGGAPYNEQFF
TGTGCCAGCAGCCCCCGCCCGAGCGGGGGGGCCCCGTACAATGAGCAGTTCTTC
>TRBJ2-7|TRBD2|few|TRBV4-2
CASSQRPAGTTGTYEQYF
TGTGCCAGCAGCCAACGTCCCGCCGGGACTACCGGGACCTACGAGCAGTACTTC
>TRBJ2-1|TRBD1|few|TRBV3-1
CASSQTGQAGLKQFF
TGTGCCAGCAGCCAAACTGGACAGGCTGGCTTGAAGCAGTTCTTC
>TRBJ2-5|NA|many|TRBV6-5
CASSYPTESQETQYF
TGTGCCAGCAGTTATCCGACAGAGTCGCAAGAGACCCAGTACTTC
>TRBJ2-1|NA|many|TRBV6-1
CASSEGLEWNEQFF
TGTGCCAGCAGTGAAGGACTAGAATGGAATGAGCAGTTCTTC
>TRBJ2-5|TRBD1|many|TRBV12-3/TRBV12-4
CASSSWDSALGKTQYF
TGTGCCAGCAGTTCCTGGGACAGCGCGCTTGGGAAGACCCAGTACTTC
>TRBJ2-3|TRBD2|many|TRBV5-6
CASSLFGGGSTDTQYF
TGTGCCAGCAGCTTGTTCGGCGGGGGGAGCACAGATACGCAGTATTTT
>TRBJ2-1|NA|many|TRBV24-1
CATSETGHLSSYNEQFF
TGTGCCACCAGCGAAACGGGACACCTAAGCTCCTACAATGAGCAGTTCTTC
>TRBJ2-3|TRBD1|NA|TRBV7-2
CASSQTGVSTDTQYF
TGTGCCAGCAGCCAAACAGGGGTCAGCACAGATACGCAGTATTTT
>TRBJ2-1|TRBD2|few|TRBV11-2
CASSPGTKYNEQFF
TGTGCCAGCAGCCCCGGGACTAAATACAATGAGCAGTTCTTC
>TRBJ1-2|TRBD1|many|TRBV10-3
CAISSDRASGYTF
TGTGCCATCAGCTCGGACAGGGCGTCTGGCTACACCTTC
>TRBJ1-5|NA|NA|TRBV19
CASSRDGAVYSNQPQHF
TGTGCCAGTAGCAGGGACGGAGCCGTTTATAGCAATCAGCCCCAGCATTTT
>TRBJ1-1|NA|NA|TRBV3-1
CASMKGASAEAFF
TGTGCCAGTATGAAAGGGGCCAGCGCTGAAGCTTTCTTT
>TRBJ1-5|TRBD1|few|TRBV12-3/TRBV12-4
CASSWVGGLSHQPQHF
TGTGCCAGCAGTTGGGTAGGGGGCTTATCGCATCAGCCCCAGCATTTT
>TRBJ2-7|TRBD1|NA|TRBV10-3
CAISTDRGPGEQYF
TGTGCCATCAGTACAGACAGGGGGCCCGGCGAGCAGTACTTC
>TRBJ2-5|TRBD2|NA|TRBV6-1
CASSGLRLAGGETQYF
TGTGCCAGCAGTGGGCTCCGACTAGCGGGGGGAGAGACCCAGTACTTC
>TRBJ2-7|NA|NA|TRBV3-1
CASSPRGDSYEQYF
TGTGCCAGCAGCCCCAGGGGAGATTCCTACGAGCAGTACTTC
>TRBJ2-7|NA|many|TRBV4-1
CASSHEYKGAEQYF
TGCGCCAGCAGCCATGAATACAAGGGAGCCGAGCAGTACTTC
>TRBJ1-5|NA|NA|TRBV2
CASSELKPARAWAGYQPQHF
TGTGCCAGCAGTGAACTAAAGCCCGCGCGCGCGTGGGCGGGCTATCAGCCCCAGCATTTT
>TRBJ1-4|TRBD1|few|TRBV2
CASMTDRGNEKLFF
TGTGCCAGCATGACAGACAGGGGCAATGAAAAACTGTTTTTT
>TRBJ2-2|TRBD2|few|TRBV4-1
CASSQARVAGFLTGELFF
TGCGCCAGCAGCCAAGCTCGGGTAGCGGGCTTTCTCACCGGGGAGCTGTTTTTT
>TRBJ1-5|NA|NA|TRBV27
CASFRRQLLTTNQPQHF
TGTGCCAGCTTTCGTCGACAGCTCCTTACGACGAATCAGCCCCAGCATTTT
>TRBJ2-3|TRBD2|many|TRBV5-1
CASSLGSGGKADTQYF
TGCGCCAGCAGCTTGGGGTCGGGGGGGAAAGCAGATACGCAGTATTTT
>TRBJ2-1|TRBD2|NA|TRBV5-1
CASSAGSGLAGYNEQFF
TGCGCCAGCAGCGCAGGCTCGGGACTAGCGGGGTACAATGAGCAGTTCTTC
>TRBJ2-1|TRBD2|few|TRBV20-1
CSAFRGDPQDNEQFF
TGCAGTGCTTTCCGGGGGGACCCTCAGGACAATGAGCAGTTCTTC
>TRBJ2-5|NA|few|TRBV29-1
CSVELARGGQTQYF
TGCAGCGTTGAACTGGCCAGGGGAGGACAAACCCAGTACTTC
>TRBJ2-7|TRBD1|NA|TRBV10-3
CAISSGTGQTPYEQYF
TGTGCCATCAGCTCCGGGACAGGGCAAACTCCCTACGAGCAGTACTTC
>TRBJ2-1|TRBD2|few|TRBV10-3
CAISGQRGRSNEQFF
TGTGCCATCAGTGGGCAGCGGGGGAGAAGCAATGAGCAGTTCTTC
>TRBJ2-1|NA|few|TRBV6-5
CASSYGPRQRSSYNEQFF
TGTGCCAGCAGTTACGGCCCCCGGCAGCGGAGCTCCTACAATGAGCAGTTCTTC
>TRBJ2-2|NA|few|TRBV6-2/TRBV6-3
CASTLWRGANTGELFF
TGTGCCAGCACCCTTTGGAGGGGGGCGAACACCGGGGAGCTGTTTTTT
>TRBJ2-3|TRBD2|few|TRBV27
CASSITAASGGPTDTQYF
TGTGCCAGCAGTATAACGGCGGCTAGCGGGGGGCCAACGGATACGCAGTATTTT